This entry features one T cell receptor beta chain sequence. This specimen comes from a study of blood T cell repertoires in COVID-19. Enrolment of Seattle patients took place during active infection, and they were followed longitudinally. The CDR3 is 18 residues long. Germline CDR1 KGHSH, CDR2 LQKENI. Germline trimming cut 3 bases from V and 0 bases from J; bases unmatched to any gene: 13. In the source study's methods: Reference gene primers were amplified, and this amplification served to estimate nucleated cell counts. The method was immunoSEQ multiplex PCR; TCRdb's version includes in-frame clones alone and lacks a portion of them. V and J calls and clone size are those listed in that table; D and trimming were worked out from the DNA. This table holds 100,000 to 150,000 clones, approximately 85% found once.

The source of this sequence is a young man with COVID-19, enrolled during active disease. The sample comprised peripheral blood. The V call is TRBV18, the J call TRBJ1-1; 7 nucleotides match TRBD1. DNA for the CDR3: TGTGCCAGCTCACCCGGGACAGAAAATATCGATATGAACACTGAAGCTTTCTTT. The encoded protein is CASSPGTENIDMNTEAFF.